These 14 T cell receptor beta chains share one sample of origin, sequenced in a study of T cell responses to AZD1222 COVID-19 vaccine. Generated by immunoSEQ multiplex PCR, the TCRdb table keeps only in-frame clones and is missing some. Altogether 80,000 to 100,000 clones are present, around 89% being singletons, with the ten largest covering 7.5%. Source: peripheral blood, taken on day 0 of AZD1222 vaccination. The receptor source for this set is an adult in good health.

This sequence joins TRBV7-2 and TRBJ2-5; 14 bases fit TRBD2. CDR1 is SGHTA, CDR2 FQGNSA, per germline. The CDR3 consists of 16 residues. With V trimmed by 1 base and J by 5 bases, 3 bases remained unmatched. CDR3 in amino acids: CASSLVGLAGVETQYF. The CDR3 DNA is TGTGCCAGCAGCTTAGTGGGACTAGCGGGAGTGGAGACCCAGTACTTC.

This chain connects TRBV28 to TRBJ1-3, with unresolved D. Trimming removed 5 bases from V and 0 bases from J, with 11 bases in between. Germline-derived CDR1 and CDR2 are MDHEN and SYDVKM. The CDR3 has 15 amino acids. CDR3 sequence: CASSTHGFSGNTIYF. CDR3 nucleotide sequence: TGTGCCAGCAGTACACACGGTTTCTCTGGAAACACCATATATTTT.

This chain's CDR3 is CASSEDVGTIYF. Written as DNA, the CDR3 is TGTGCCAGCAGCGAAGACGTCGGCACCATATATTTT. V gene TRBV12-3 or TRBV12-4 combines with J gene TRBJ1-3; D uncertain. The V end was cut by 6 bases, the J end by 9 bases, with 12 bases between. The CDR3 covers 12 residues.

The chain has TRBV5-6 and TRBJ1-2; D ambiguous. The V gene's germline CDR1 is SGHDT and CDR2 YYEEEE. V dropped 0 bases and J dropped 3 bases, with 0 bases sitting between them. This CDR3 spans 11 amino acids. Written as DNA, the CDR3 is TGTGCCAGCAGCTTGGACTATGGCTACACCTTC. Translation: CASSLDYGYTF.

The rearrangement uses TRBV7-2 and TRBJ1-1; D gene uncertain. From germline, CDR1 is SGHTA and CDR2 FQGNSA. This CDR3 comprises 16 residues. The V and J ends lost 1 base and 1 base respectively, with 13 bases between them. CDR3 in DNA: TGTGCCAGCAGCTTAGATGTGAGCCGGGGGAACACTGAAGCTTTCTTT. The encoded protein is CASSLDVSRGNTEAFF.

This CDR3 is CASSQGGFFSEAFF. In nucleotides, the CDR3 is TGTGCCAGCTCACAGGGGGGGTTCTTCTCTGAAGCTTTCTTT. The chain employs TRBV18 and TRBJ1-1; D perhaps matches TRBD1 (6 bases). Between the trimmed V and J ends, which lost 4 bases and 6 bases, there was a span of 15 bases. CDR1 and CDR2 from the germline V gene are KGHSH and LQKENI. The CDR3 runs 14 residues.

The rearrangement uses TRBV11-2 and TRBJ2-3, with unresolved D. Trimming pared 5 bases from V and 0 bases from J, leaving 9 bases between. The CDR3 extends over 14 amino acids. Per germline, CDR1 SGHAT and CDR2 FQNNGV. The CDR3 is CASSRSYSTDTQYF. The CDR3 DNA reads as TGTGCCAGCAGCCGCTCCTATAGCACAGATACGCAGTATTTT. Drawing the rest from reference TRBV11-2 and TRBJ2-3, the complete variable domain is EAGVAQSPRYKIIEKRQSVAFWCNPISGHATLYWYQQILGQGPKLLIQFQNNGVVDDSQLPKDRFSAERLKGVDSTLKIQPAKLEDSAVYLCASSRSYSTDTQYFGPGTRLTVL.

A remark on this clone: An end of the junction differs from the germline gene, which may be a read error. The genes are TRBV18 and TRBJ2-2; TRBD2 matches 11 bases. In germline, CDR1 is KGHSH, CDR2 LQKENI. This CDR3 has 17 amino acids. The CDR3 sequence: CASSPALAGANIGELFF. DNA of the CDR3: TGTGCCAGCTCGCCGGCACTAGCGGGAGCCAACATCGGGGAGCTGTTTTTT.

This chain's CDR3 is CASSSGTGTTPLHF. DNA of the CDR3: TGTGCCAGCAGTTCCGGGACAGGAACGACACCCCTCCACTTT. The chain has TRBV28 and TRBJ1-6; 8 nucleotides agree with TRBD1. The CDR3 has 14 residues. J gave up 11 bases and V 4 bases, and 7 bases lay outside the gene matches. Germline CDR1 reads MDHEN; CDR2 reads SYDVKM.

The rearrangement links TRBV6-5 to TRBJ1-2; 8 positions match TRBD1. The CDR3 length is 13 residues. V gave up 5 bases and J gave up 6 bases; unmatched junction bases: 5. The germline V gene encodes CDR1 MNHEY and CDR2 SVGAGI. Here the CDR3 DNA reads TGTGCCAGCAGTATAGGACAGGGCGATGGCTACACCTTC. Translated: CASSIGQGDGYTF.

This chain connects TRBV24-1 to TRBJ1-2, with D unclear. The CDR3 is 13 residues long. Germline V gene data show CDR1 as KGHDR and CDR2 as SFDVKD. The V end lost 2 bases, the J end lost 4 bases, and 7 bases lay between the germline ends. The CDR3 nucleotides read TGTGCCACCAGTGATTCGGTGCGCTATGGCTACACCTTC. This sequence encodes CATSDSVRYGYTF.

As DNA, the CDR3 is TGTGCCAGTAGACCGGGACACCCCACAGATACGCAGTATTTT. It codes for CASRPGHPTDTQYF. V and J are TRBV19 and TRBJ2-3; tentative D call: TRBD1 (6 bases). The CDR3 is 14 residues long. V lost 6 bases to trimming and J lost 2 bases, with 12 bases between them. CDR1 and CDR2 from the germline V gene are LNHDA and SQIVND (reference sequence).

The rearrangement links TRBV7-9 to TRBJ1-1; no clear D. Per germline, CDR1 SEHNR and CDR2 FQNEAQ (reference sequence). V lost 1 base and J 6 bases, leaving 9 bases between the germline ends. This CDR3 is built from 13 residues. CDR3 nucleotide sequence: TGTGCCAGCAGCTTAGGGGTGGTCGCTGAAGCTTTCTTT. Translating gives CASSLGVVAEAFF.

The rearrangement uses TRBV27 and TRBJ1-5; D may be TRBD1 (6 bases). Trimming took off 2 bases at V and 2 bases at J, with 7 bases between the two ends. Germline CDR1 reads MNHEY; CDR2 reads SMNVEV (reference sequence). This CDR3 comprises 14 residues. Here the CDR3 DNA reads TGTGCCAGCAGTTTAAACAGGGGCAATCAGCCCCAGCATTTT. It yields the protein CASSLNRGNQPQHF.